Detailed here is one T cell receptor beta chain. V gave up 5 bases and J gave up 0 bases; unmatched junction bases: 6. CDR1 is LNHDA, CDR2 SQIVND, per germline (reference sequence). The CDR3 runs 15 residues. This entry is derived from a study of cytotoxic CD8 clonotypes in ibrutinib-treated CLL. Sequenced by immunoSEQ multiplex PCR; TCRdb stores in-frame clones only, minus some. The sample records about 160,000 clones, roughly four fifths being singletons. For TCR beta libraries, about 1.9 micrograms of genomic DNA were obtained from cryopreserved PBMCs. The receptor comes from a human donor with chronic lymphocytic leukemia. The sample here was PBMCs, taken after 24 months of ibrutinib treatment. The V call is TRBV19, the J call TRBJ2-7, with 8 bases identical to TRBD2. CDR3 coding DNA: TGTGCCAGTAGTCCTCTAGCGGGTCGCTCCTACGAGCAGTACTTC. Translated: CASSPLAGRSYEQYF.